This T cell receptor (beta chain) derives from a study of OX40 agonist ivuxolimab in advanced cancers. Looking at the study overall: Prior anti-PD-1, anti-PD-L1 or anti-CTLA-4 therapy did not bar entry, and 30% to 40% had some. Notes on the study in general: CD4+ and CD8+ blood T cells expanded clonally by week 6 at 0.1 to 3.0 mg/kg.

Looked up from germline, CDR1 is SGHVS and CDR2 is FNYEAQ. CDR3 length equals 12 residues. Between the trimmed V and J ends, which lost 4 bases and 5 bases, there was a span of 8 bases. On this clone itself: The antigen remains unidentified. This sample also contains other DNA sequences that code for the same CDR3.

Produced via immunoSEQ multiplex PCR; TCRdb's table is partial and in-frame only. The sample has fewer than 80,000 clones, 85% seen once. V usage is TRBV7-6 and J usage is TRBJ2-5; D not resolved. Sequencing used CD4+ or CD8+ T cells sorted from blood, obtained in a trial of the OX40 agonist ivuxolimab. The source is an adult with an advanced solid tumor such as melanoma, head and neck, liver or kidney cancer. The CDR3 region has the DNA TGTGCCAGCAGCTCCTACCGGGAGACCCAGTACTTC. Translated: CASSSYRETQYF.